These 15 T cell receptor beta chains came from one sample sequenced in a study of blood T cell repertoires in COVID-19. Some clones are missing from TCRdb's copy, which holds only in-frame ones; the method was immunoSEQ multiplex PCR. The top ten clones hold about 3.5% of a sample with over 200,000 clones, about 73% of them seen once. Input material: peripheral blood. These TCRs come from a woman older than 75 with acute or convalescent COVID-19.

This chain connects TRBV28 to TRBJ1-2; D perhaps matches TRBD1 (6 bases). The CDR3 extends over 14 amino acids. Trimming cost V 5 bases and J 4 bases, with 14 bases left between them. Looked up from germline, CDR1 is MDHEN and CDR2 is SYDVKM. DNA for the CDR3: TGTGCCAGCAGTCTAACAGGGTCCCCCTATGGCTACACCTTC. This encodes CASSLTGSPYGYTF.

The chain links TRBV19 to TRBJ2-7; D unresolved. The CDR3 totals 13 residues. Germline loops: CDR1 LNHDA, CDR2 SQIVND (reference sequence). The V gene lost 1 base and the J gene lost 3 bases, with 7 bases spanning the gap. The DNA for the CDR3 is TGTGCCAGTAGTATAGCTCAGGACTACGAGCAGTACTTC. Translation gives CASSIAQDYEQYF.

The chain links TRBV24-1 to TRBJ2-1; 9 bases line up with TRBD2. V lost 3 bases and J lost 8; bases outside the gene matches: 7. CDR3 length: 15 amino acids. The germline CDR1 and CDR2 sequences are KGHDR and SFDVKD. The CDR3 DNA reads TGTGCCACCAGTGATCCTGGCGGGGGGGGTGATGAGCAGTTCTTC. Translation gives CATSDPGGGGDEQFF.

The chain couples TRBV28 to TRBJ2-5; TRBD2 agrees at 9 bases. Germline V CDR1 and CDR2: MDHEN, SYDVKM. This CDR3 has 14 amino acids. After removal of 7 bases from V and 7 bases from J, the junction contained 10 bases not matched to a gene. CDR3 sequence: CASTVGGRGGTQYF. CDR3 nucleotide sequence: TGTGCCAGCACCGTCGGCGGGAGGGGAGGGACCCAGTACTTC. The whole variable domain, filled in from reference TRBV28 and TRBJ2-5, reads DVKVTQSSRYLVKRTGEKVFLECVQDMDHENMFWYRQDPGLGLRLIYFSYDVKMKEKGDIPEGYSVSREKKERFSLILESASTNQTSMYLCASTVGGRGGTQYFGPGTRLLVL.

The chain couples TRBV9 to TRBJ1-1, with D perhaps TRBD1 (5 bases). The V end lost 2 bases, the J end lost 4 bases, and 9 bases lay between the germline ends. The CDR3 is 13 amino acids. Germline values: CDR1 SGDLS, CDR2 YYNGEE. DNA for the CDR3: TGTGCCAGCAGCGTCGGGGGAAGCACTGAAGCTTTCTTT. It specifies CASSVGGSTEAFF.

The CDR3 sequence: CASSFAGQGNYGYTF. The CDR3 DNA reads as TGTGCCAGCAGCTTTGCCGGACAGGGAAACTATGGCTACACCTTC. The chain has TRBV3-1 (or the pseudogene TRBV3-2) and TRBJ1-2, with 8 bases that match TRBD1. J lost 2 bases, V lost 5 bases, and 7 bases had no gene match. The germline V gene encodes CDR1 LGHDT and CDR2 YNNKEL (reference sequence). The CDR3 is 15 amino acids.

There are a few counts of this clone. J is TRBJ1-2 and V is TRBV19; the D gene is possibly TRBD1 (5 bases). Germline CDR1 and CDR2: LNHDA and SQIVND (reference sequence). The V gene lost 4 bases and the J gene lost 6 bases, with 12 bases spanning the gap. This CDR3 comprises 13 residues. CDR3 sequence reads: CASSRGTLDGYTF. CDR3 nucleotides: TGTGCCAGTAGTAGGGGGACTCTGGATGGCTACACCTTC.

V usage is TRBV5-1 and J usage is TRBJ1-2, with 7 bases lining up with TRBD1. The V segment lost 5 bases and the J segment 3 bases; nucleotides outside the gene matches: 4. Germline V gene lookup returns CDR1 SGHRS and CDR2 YFSETQ. CDR3 size: 13 residues. The CDR3 loop reads CASRDTGDYGYTF. CDR3 sequence (DNA): TGCGCCAGCAGGGATACAGGGGACTATGGCTACACCTTC.

This clone occurred many times. V usage is TRBV11-2 and J usage is TRBJ2-3; a possible D gene is TRBD1 (6 bases). V was shortened by 5 bases and J by 5 bases, with 11 bases between the two germline ends. The CDR3 is 13 residues long. Germline assignment: CDR1 SGHAT and CDR2 FQNNGV. CDR3 sequence: CASSEGVEDTQYF. In DNA form, the CDR3 reads TGTGCCAGCAGCGAGGGGGTTGAAGATACGCAGTATTTT.

The J gene is TRBJ2-1, the V gene TRBV3-1 (or the pseudogene TRBV3-2); the D gene is possibly TRBD2 (6 bases). Germline loops: CDR1 LGHDT, CDR2 YNNKEL (reference sequence). Trimming left V 2 bases short and J 5 bases short, with 13 bases between. The CDR3 runs 15 residues. Here the CDR3 reads CASSQRSGGDNEQFF. CDR3 nucleotide sequence: TGTGCCAGCAGCCAAAGAAGTGGAGGGGACAATGAGCAGTTCTTC.

V gene TRBV29-1 combines with J gene TRBJ2-7, with 7 bases matching TRBD2. This CDR3 spans 15 amino acids. V lost 1 base, J lost 7 bases, and 13 bases stayed unmatched. Germline-derived CDR1 and CDR2 are SQVTM and ANQGSEA. This CDR3 is CSVEARASGSWEQYF. The CDR3 DNA reads TGCAGCGTTGAAGCGCGGGCTAGCGGCTCCTGGGAGCAGTACTTC.

V is TRBV6-2 or TRBV6-3 and J is TRBJ1-5; perhaps TRBD1 as D (6 bases). The CDR3 extends over 16 amino acids. The ends were cut back, 6 bases at V and 0 bases at J, with 15 bases in the middle. Looked up from germline, CDR1 is MNHEY and CDR2 is SVGEGT. DNA for the CDR3: TGTGCCAGCAGCCCTCGGGACAACTATAGCAATCAGCCCCAGCATTTT. This gives the protein CASSPRDNYSNQPQHF.

Details on this clone: Other DNA sequences within the sample encode an identical CDR3. Here the CDR3 reads CASSLRQGDTGELFF. CDR3 sequence (DNA): TGTGCCAGCTCACTAAGACAGGGGGACACCGGGGAGCTGTTTTTT. The chain carries TRBV18 and TRBJ2-2, with TRBD1 matching over 9 bases. The germline gives CDR1 KGHSH, CDR2 LQKENI. J was trimmed by 3 bases and V by 4 bases; bases with no gene match: 3. The CDR3 consists of 15 residues.

J is TRBJ2-5 and V is TRBV13, with 12 bases fitting TRBD2. Germline V gene sequence: CDR1 PRHDT, CDR2 FYEKMQ (reference sequence). V shed 6 bases and J 0 bases; nucleotides not matched to a gene: 5. This CDR3 spans 16 amino acids. The CDR3 region has the DNA TGTGCCAGCAGAATGACTAGCGGGGGATACCAAGAGACCCAGTACTTC. Translating it yields CASRMTSGGYQETQYF.

This sequence joins TRBV2 and TRBJ1-6; D gene uncertain. The CDR3 sequence is 14 residues long. Trimming pared 6 bases from V and 8 bases from J, leaving 14 bases between. Germline V gene lookup returns CDR1 SNHLY and CDR2 FYNNEI. CDR3 sequence (DNA): TGTGCCAGCAGGGGCTTAATCTCGGATTCACCCCTCCACTTT. Protein sequence: CASRGLISDSPLHF.